This T cell receptor (beta chain) was captured in a study of early T cells in non-severe SARS-CoV-2 infection. One entry per CDR3 protein results from TCRdb running MiXCR on the 5' RACE reads. The repertoire holds more than 75,000 distinct CDR3 sequences, with 13% as singletons. The V and J ends lost 1 base and 3 bases respectively, with 9 bases between them. This CDR3 is 13 amino acids long. Germline CDR1 is GTSNPN and CDR2 is SVGIG (reference sequence). Sequenced sample: whole blood. This sequence was found in an adult who was a healthcare worker with PCR-confirmed SARS-CoV-2 infection or an uninfected control (not recorded which). The V gene is TRBV30, the J gene TRBJ1-1; D remains unclear. DNA for the CDR3: TGTGCCTGGAGTGAAGCCGGACACACTGAAGCTTTCTTT. Protein sequence: CAWSEAGHTEAFF.